The sequence of this T cell receptor (beta chain) was determined in a study of T cell repertoires in aging, cancer and after chemotherapy. Study at large: Patients with chronic lymphocytic leukemia were sampled before and after fludarabine- or bendamustine-based chemotherapy. Regarding the study as a whole: Hematological cancer patients had lymphoid organ infiltration that may impair thymic emigration or T cell expansion. Rebound thymic output was suggested by rising median generation probability during chemotherapy in each cancer cohort.

Amplification of TCR beta used genomic DNA extracted from peripheral blood. For this clonotype: Its antigen is unknown.

With V trimmed by 5 bases and J by 7 bases, 12 bases remained unmatched. The CDR3 contains 17 residues. A mixed TRB-A/B primer pool amplified rearranged TRB by multiplex touch-down PCR. TCRdb re-called the multiplex PCR reads through MiXCR, storing one row per CDR3 protein. The data contain fewer than 15,000 distinct CDR3 sequences, about 27% of them singletons. This TCR was sampled from a human donor with a blood cancer. The sample consisted of blood. The chain carries TRBV12-3 or TRBV12-4 and TRBJ2-3; 13 bases match TRBD2. CDR3: CASSNELAGGPLYTQYF. DNA for the CDR3: TGTGCCAGCAGTAACGAACTAGCGGGGGGGCCTCTATATACGCAGTATTTT.